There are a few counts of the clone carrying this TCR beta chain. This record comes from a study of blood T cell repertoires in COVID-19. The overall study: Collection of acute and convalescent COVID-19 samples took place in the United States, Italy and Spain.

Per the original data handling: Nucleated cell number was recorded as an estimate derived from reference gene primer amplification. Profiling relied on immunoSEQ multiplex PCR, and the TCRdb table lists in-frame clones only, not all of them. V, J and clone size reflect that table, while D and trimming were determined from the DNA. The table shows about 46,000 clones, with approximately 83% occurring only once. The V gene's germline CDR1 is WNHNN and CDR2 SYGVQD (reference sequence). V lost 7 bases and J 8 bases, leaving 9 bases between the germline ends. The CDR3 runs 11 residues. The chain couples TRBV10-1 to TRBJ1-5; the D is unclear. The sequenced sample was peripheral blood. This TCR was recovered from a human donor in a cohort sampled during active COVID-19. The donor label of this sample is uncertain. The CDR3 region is CASTLHEPQHF. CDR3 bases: TGCGCCAGCACCTTACATGAGCCCCAGCATTTT.